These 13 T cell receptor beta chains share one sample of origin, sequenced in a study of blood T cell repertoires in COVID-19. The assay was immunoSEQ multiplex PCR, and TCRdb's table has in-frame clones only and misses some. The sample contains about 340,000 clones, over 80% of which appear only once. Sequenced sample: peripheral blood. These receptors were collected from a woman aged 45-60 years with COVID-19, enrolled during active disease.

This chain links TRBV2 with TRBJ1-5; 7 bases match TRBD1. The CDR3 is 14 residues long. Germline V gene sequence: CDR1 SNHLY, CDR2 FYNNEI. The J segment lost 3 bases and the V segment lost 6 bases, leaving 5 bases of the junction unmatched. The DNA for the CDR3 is TGTGCCAGCAGCCCGGACAGGCTCAATCAGCCCCAGCATTTT. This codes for CASSPDRLNQPQHF.

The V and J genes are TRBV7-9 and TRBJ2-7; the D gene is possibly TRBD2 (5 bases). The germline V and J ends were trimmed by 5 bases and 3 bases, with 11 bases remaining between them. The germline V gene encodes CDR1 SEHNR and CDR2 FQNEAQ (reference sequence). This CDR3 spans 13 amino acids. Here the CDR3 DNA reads TGTGCCAGCAGCACGACTACAAACTACGAGCAGTACTTC. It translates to CASSTTTNYEQYF. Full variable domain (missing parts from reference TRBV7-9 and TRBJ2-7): DTGVSQNPRHKITKRGQNVTFRCDPISEHNRLYWYRQTLGQGPEFLTYFQNEAQLEKSRLLSDRFSAERPKGSFSTLEIQRTEQGDSAMYLCASSTTTNYEQYFGPGTRLTVT.

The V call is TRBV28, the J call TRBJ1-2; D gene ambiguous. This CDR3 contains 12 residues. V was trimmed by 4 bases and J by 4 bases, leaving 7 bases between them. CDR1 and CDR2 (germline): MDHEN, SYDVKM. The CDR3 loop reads CASSWTAYGYTF. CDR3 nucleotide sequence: TGTGCCAGCAGTTGGACTGCCTATGGCTACACCTTC.

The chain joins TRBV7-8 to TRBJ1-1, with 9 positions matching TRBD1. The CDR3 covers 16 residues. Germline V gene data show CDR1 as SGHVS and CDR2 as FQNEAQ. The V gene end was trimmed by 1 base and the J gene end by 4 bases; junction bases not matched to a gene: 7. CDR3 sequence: CASSLGTGAGGTEAFF. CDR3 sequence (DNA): TGTGCCAGCAGCTTAGGGACAGGGGCAGGGGGCACTGAAGCTTTCTTT.

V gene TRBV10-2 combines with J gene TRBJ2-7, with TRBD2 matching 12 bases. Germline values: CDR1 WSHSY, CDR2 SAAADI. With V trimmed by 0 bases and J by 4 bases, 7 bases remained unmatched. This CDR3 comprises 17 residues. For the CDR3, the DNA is TGCGCCAGCAGTGAGTCGAAGCTAGCGGGAGGGCCTTACGAGCAGTACTTC. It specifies CASSESKLAGGPYEQYF.

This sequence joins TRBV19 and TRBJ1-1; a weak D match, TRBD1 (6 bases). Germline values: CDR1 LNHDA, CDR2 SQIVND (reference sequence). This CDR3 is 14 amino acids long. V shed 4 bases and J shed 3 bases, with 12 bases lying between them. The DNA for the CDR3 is TGTGCCAGTAGTAGGACAGATGGATACACTGAAGCTTTCTTT. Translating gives CASSRTDGYTEAFF.

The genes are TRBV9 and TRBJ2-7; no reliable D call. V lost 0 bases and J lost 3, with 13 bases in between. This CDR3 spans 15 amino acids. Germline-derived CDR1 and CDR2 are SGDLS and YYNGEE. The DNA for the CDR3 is TGTGCCAGCAGCGTAGCTCAAAGCCCCGGCTACGAGCAGTACTTC. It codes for CASSVAQSPGYEQYF. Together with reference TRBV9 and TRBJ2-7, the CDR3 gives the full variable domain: DSGVTQTPKHLITATGQRVTLRCSPRSGDLSVYWYQQSLDQGLQFLIQYYNGEERAKGNILERFSAQQFPDLHSELNLSSLELGDSALYFCASSVAQSPGYEQYFGPGTRLTVT.

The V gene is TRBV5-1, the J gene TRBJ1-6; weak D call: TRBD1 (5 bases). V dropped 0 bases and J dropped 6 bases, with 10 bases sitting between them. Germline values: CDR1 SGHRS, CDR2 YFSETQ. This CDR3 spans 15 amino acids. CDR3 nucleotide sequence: TGCGCCAGCAGCTTGGGATGGGGGGGTAATTCACCCCTCCACTTT. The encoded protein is CASSLGWGGNSPLHF.

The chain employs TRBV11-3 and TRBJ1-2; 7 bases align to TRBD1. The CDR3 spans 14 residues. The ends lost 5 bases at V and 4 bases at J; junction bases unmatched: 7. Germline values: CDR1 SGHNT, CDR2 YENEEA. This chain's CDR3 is CASSPGGDSYGYTF. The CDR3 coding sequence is TGTGCCAGCAGCCCCGGTGGGGACAGCTATGGCTACACCTTC.

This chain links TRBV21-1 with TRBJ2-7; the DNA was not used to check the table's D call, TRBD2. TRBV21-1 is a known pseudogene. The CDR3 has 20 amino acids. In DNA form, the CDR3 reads TGTGCCAGCAGCAAAAGTATTAAGGCGGGAGAGGTTATCCGGTATTGCGAGCAGTACTTC. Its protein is CASSKSIKAGEVIRYCEQYF.

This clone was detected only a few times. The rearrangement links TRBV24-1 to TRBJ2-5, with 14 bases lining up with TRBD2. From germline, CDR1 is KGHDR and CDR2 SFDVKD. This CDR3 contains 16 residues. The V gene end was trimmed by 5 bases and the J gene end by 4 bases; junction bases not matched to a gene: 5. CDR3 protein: CATSAGGLAGGETQYF. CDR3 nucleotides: TGTGCCACCAGTGCCGGCGGACTAGCGGGAGGAGAGACCCAGTACTTC.

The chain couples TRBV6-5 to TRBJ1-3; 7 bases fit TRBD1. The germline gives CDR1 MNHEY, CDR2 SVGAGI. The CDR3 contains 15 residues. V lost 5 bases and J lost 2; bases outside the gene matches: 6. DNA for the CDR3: TGTGCCAGCAGTACACTGACAGGGACTGGAAACACCATATATTTT. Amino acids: CASSTLTGTGNTIYF.

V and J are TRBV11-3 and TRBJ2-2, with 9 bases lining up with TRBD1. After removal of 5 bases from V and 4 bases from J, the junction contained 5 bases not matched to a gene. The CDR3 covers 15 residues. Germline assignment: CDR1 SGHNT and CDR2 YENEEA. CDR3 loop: CASSRGQGSTGELFF. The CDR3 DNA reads TGTGCCAGCAGCCGGGGACAGGGAAGCACCGGGGAGCTGTTTTTT.